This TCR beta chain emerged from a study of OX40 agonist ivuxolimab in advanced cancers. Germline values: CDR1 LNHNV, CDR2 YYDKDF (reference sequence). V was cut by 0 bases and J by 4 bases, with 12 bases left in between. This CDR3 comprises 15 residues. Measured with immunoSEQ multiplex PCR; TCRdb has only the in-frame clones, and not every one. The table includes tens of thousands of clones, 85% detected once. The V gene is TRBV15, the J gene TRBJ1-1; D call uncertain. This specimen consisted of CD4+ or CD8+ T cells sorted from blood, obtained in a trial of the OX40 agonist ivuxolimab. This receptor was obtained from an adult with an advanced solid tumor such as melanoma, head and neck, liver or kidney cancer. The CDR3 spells CATSRDLGGSTEAFF. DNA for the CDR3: TGTGCCACCAGCAGAGATCTGGGAGGGAGCACTGAAGCTTTCTTT.